Below, 18 T cell receptor beta chains from the same sample are listed, as sequenced in a study of T-cell reconstitution after alpha-beta-depleted transplantation in children. During its preparation, the TCRbeta library received unique molecular identifiers. From the PCR reads, TCRdb called clonotypes with MiXCR, one entry per CDR3 protein. This sample yields over 45,000 distinct CDR3 sequences, of which about a tenth are seen a single time; about 25% belongs to the top ten. The material was PBMCs, mostly from graft donor cells, obtained 60 days after TCRalphabeta/CD19-depleted stem cell transplant. These receptors all stem from a male patient between 2 and 10 years old who had a stem cell transplant for chronic granulomatous disease, so the T cells may come from the graft donor.

The sample holds a few counts of this clonotype. The rearrangement uses TRBV19 and TRBJ2-3; tentatively, D is TRBD2 (5 bases). The germline CDR1 and CDR2 sequences are LNHDA and SQIVND (reference sequence). The V gene lost 5 bases and the J gene lost 1 base, with 10 bases spanning the gap. The CDR3 spans 14 residues. DNA for the CDR3: TGTGCCAGTAGTTTGTTCGGGGGCACAGATACGCAGTATTTT. Encoded protein: CASSLFGGTDTQYF.

By share, this clonotype ranks as medium-sized. The chain uses TRBV5-1 and TRBJ1-2; 7 positions match TRBD1. Germline loops: CDR1 SGHRS, CDR2 YFSETQ. This CDR3 contains 15 residues. Trimming at V came to 3 bases and at J to 4 bases, leaving 9 bases not matched to a gene. The CDR3 region has the DNA TGCGCCAGCAGCTACACGGGACAGTCTATCTATGGCTACACCTTC. Its protein product is CASSYTGQSIYGYTF.

This clonotype was detected ten times or more. This sequence joins TRBV7-9 and TRBJ1-4; D unclear. Trimming removed 4 bases from V and 0 bases from J, with 12 bases in between. This CDR3 has 16 amino acids. The germline CDR1 and CDR2 sequences are SEHNR and FQNEAQ (reference sequence). The CDR3 protein is CASSSWTGPTNEKLFF. The CDR3 nucleotides read TGTGCCAGCAGCTCCTGGACCGGACCAACTAATGAAAAACTGTTTTTT.

This clonotype has ten or more counts. V and J are TRBV20-1 and TRBJ2-7; 7 bases are a match to TRBD1. Germline CDR1 DFQATT, CDR2 SNEGSKA (reference sequence). After removal of 0 bases from V and 3 bases from J, the junction contained 8 bases not matched to a gene. This CDR3 has 15 residues. CDR3 nucleotide sequence: TGCAGTGCTAGAGATTTACAGGGGATACTCTACGAGCAGTACTTC. Its protein is CSARDLQGILYEQYF.

This clonotype was found many times. J is TRBJ2-1 and V is TRBV10-2; a possible D gene is TRBD1 (6 bases). This CDR3 contains 13 residues. The germline CDR1 and CDR2 sequences are WSHSY and SAAADI. Between the trimmed V and J ends, which lost 1 base and 9 bases, there was a span of 10 bases. CDR3 in amino acids: CASSELQGGEQFF. The CDR3 DNA reads as TGCGCCAGCAGTGAGTTACAGGGTGGTGAGCAGTTCTTC.

This chain links TRBV2 with TRBJ2-1, with D uncertain. The CDR3 length is 12 residues. From germline, CDR1 is SNHLY and CDR2 FYNNEI. V was trimmed by 7 bases and J by 5 bases, leaving 9 bases between them. The CDR3 here is CASIAPNNEQFF. The CDR3 region has the DNA TGTGCCAGCATCGCCCCGAACAATGAGCAGTTCTTC.

The chain uses TRBV18 and TRBJ1-4, with D hard to call. The CDR3 has 14 residues. Per the germline V gene, CDR1 is KGHSH and CDR2 is LQKENI. Trimming took 6 bases from V and 5 from J, leaving 13 bases between them. This chain's CDR3 is CASSIKSRNEKLFF. CDR3 in DNA: TGTGCCAGCTCCATTAAGTCAAGAAATGAAAAACTGTTTTTT.

This clonotype was seen many times. The chain links TRBV9 to TRBJ2-1, with TRBD2 identical over 7 bases. This CDR3 is 15 amino acids long. Germline V CDR1 and CDR2: SGDLS, YYNGEE. V dropped 2 bases and J dropped 0; count of bases not matched to a gene: 2. The CDR3 loop reads CASSVGGGSYNEQFF. The CDR3 DNA reads as TGTGCCAGCAGCGTTGGCGGGGGCTCCTACAATGAGCAGTTCTTC.

This clonotype was seen many times. The chain recombines TRBV5-1 with TRBJ2-1; tentative D call: TRBD2 (6 bases). Germline lookup yields CDR1 SGHRS and CDR2 YFSETQ. The V and J ends lost 4 bases and 12 bases respectively, with 17 bases between them. This CDR3 is 13 amino acids long. The CDR3 DNA sequence: TGCGCCAGCAGCCCAATCTTGACTAGGGGGCAGTTCTTC. Translating gives CASSPILTRGQFF. Variable domain in full (rest from reference TRBV5-1 and TRBJ2-1): KAGVTQTPRYLIKTRGQQVTLSCSPISGHRSVSWYQQTPGQGLQFLFEYFSETQRNKGNFPGRFSGRQFSNSRSEMNVSTLELGDSALYLCASSPILTRGQFFGPGTRLTVL.

Details on this clonotype: A much larger clonotype is one base distant, so this may be a read error. The chain joins TRBV5-1 to TRBJ2-2; 12 bases line up with TRBD2. Germline V gene sequence: CDR1 SGHRS, CDR2 YFSETQ. V lost 3 bases to trimming and J lost 7 bases; unmatched junction nucleotides: 4. The CDR3 extends over 15 amino acids. The CDR3 here is CASSSLAGGDGELFF. The CDR3 DNA is TGCGCCAGCAGCTCACTAGCGGGAGGCGACGGGGAGCTGTTTTTT.

This clonotype was counted ten times or more. This chain joins TRBV7-6 and TRBJ2-7, with D unclear. The CDR3 is made up of 17 amino acids. Trimming took 2 bases from V and 5 from J, leaving 22 bases between them. Germline V gene lookup returns CDR1 SGHVS and CDR2 FNYEAQ. The DNA for the CDR3 is TGTGCCAGCAGCTTAAAGCCAGGCGCGCGATTAGGAAACGAGCAGTACTTC. Encoded protein: CASSLKPGARLGNEQYF.

This clonotype has more than one count but fewer than ten. CDR3 amino acids: CASAKGLIGYEQYF. The CDR3 coding sequence is TGTGCCAGCGCGAAGGGACTTATAGGATACGAGCAGTACTTC. The rearrangement links TRBV7-8 to TRBJ2-7; tentatively, D is TRBD2 (6 bases). The V end lost 8 bases, the J end lost 4 bases, and 18 bases lay between the germline ends. The CDR3 contains 14 residues. In germline, CDR1 is SGHVS, CDR2 FQNEAQ.

This clonotype came up a few times. The CDR3 spells CASSVASGPTGELFF. The CDR3 DNA is TGTGCCAGCAGCGTAGCTAGCGGGCCTACCGGGGAGCTGTTTTTT. The rearrangement joins TRBV9 to TRBJ2-2, with 8 bases identical to TRBD2. Germline V gene lookup returns CDR1 SGDLS and CDR2 YYNGEE. V was clipped by 0 bases and J by 5 bases; unmatched bases: 3. The CDR3 sequence is 15 residues long.

This chain connects TRBV9 to TRBJ2-1; a possible D gene is TRBD1 (7 bases). CDR1 and CDR2 from the germline V gene are SGDLS and YYNGEE. The V end lost 4 bases, the J end lost 4 bases, and 18 bases lay between the germline ends. The CDR3 consists of 16 residues. The CDR3: CASSKGGGMAYNEQFF. The CDR3 DNA follows: TGTGCCAGCAGCAAAGGGGGCGGGATGGCGTACAATGAGCAGTTCTTC.

A few counts support this clonotype. This rearrangement joins TRBV4-3 to TRBJ2-1, with TRBD2 matching over 13 bases. The germline gives CDR1 LGHNA, CDR2 YSLEER. The CDR3 totals 16 residues. V shed 4 bases and J 9 bases; nucleotides not matched to a gene: 9. This CDR3 is CASSPAGTSGTREQFF. CDR3 DNA sequence: TGCGCCAGCAGCCCAGCCGGGACTAGCGGGACTCGTGAGCAGTTCTTC.

Details on this clonotype: A read error may account for a junction end that differs from germline. The chain recombines TRBV12-3 or TRBV12-4 with TRBJ1-5, with 7 nucleotides matching TRBD1. The CDR3 spans 14 residues. DNA of the CDR3: TGTGCCAGCCGTTTCGGACAGGACGTCTGGGCCCAGCATTTT. Translating it yields CASRFGQDVWAQHF.

This clonotype was seen at least ten times. The CDR3: CASSRTGSNQPQHF. The CDR3 bases are TGTGCCAGCAGCCGAACAGGTAGCAATCAGCCCCAGCATTTT. The chain is built from TRBV6-5 and TRBJ1-5; D perhaps matches TRBD1 (5 bases). CDR1 and CDR2 (germline): MNHEY, SVGAGI. V was cut by 6 bases and J by 0 bases, with 9 bases left in between. The CDR3 consists of 14 residues.

There are many counts of this clonotype. The J gene is TRBJ1-3, the V gene TRBV11-2; D gene ambiguous. The CDR3 sequence is 13 residues long. Trimming took 1 base from V and 5 from J, leaving 6 bases between them. The germline CDR1 and CDR2 sequences are SGHAT and FQNNGV. CDR3 sequence: CASSLGVRNTIYF. The CDR3 DNA sequence: TGTGCCAGCAGCTTAGGGGTGAGAAACACCATATATTTT.